This TCR beta chain was sequenced during a study of regulatory T cells in long-lasting Graves disease (TCRdb year 2021). Study-level background: Patients with newly diagnosed Graves' disease had been on antithyroid drugs for under 3 months. Peripheral blood TCR sequencing and RNA sequencing compared persistent Graves' disease patients with newly diagnosed Graves' disease patients. The study was conducted in China and was registered as a clinical trial. TCR sequencing covered some 13 persistent and some 20 newly diagnosed Graves' disease patients, 33 samples in total.

V and J lose 0 bases and 0 bases, and a span of 8 bases separates them. CDR1 and CDR2 were assigned from the germline V gene as SGDLS and YYNGEE. From cysteine to phenylalanine, the CDR3 is 15 amino acids long. Solely the CDR3 DNA is kept, with 45 bases framed from the first base. Library preparation used multiplex PCR. Sequencing instrument: Illumina HiSeq 4000. CDR3 regions were amplified by Arm-PCR with iRepertoire HTBI primers to construct TCR beta libraries. Before sequencing, the PCR products went through gel purification. As for the original processing: A total of roughly 65 TRBV and 14 TRBJ segments were identified across samples and were used for gene usage analysis of CDR3 amino acid clonotypes. COPE and FqMerger were used to merge the filtered high-quality paired reads into contigs. BLAST was used to align contigs to IMGT TRBV, TRBD and TRBJ reference genes, with CDR3 defined following IMGT. Highly expanded clones were defined as clonotypes with a frequency above 0.1%. Repertoire diversity was measured by Shannon entropy, and V-J evenness by the Gini coefficient. A clonotype was considered public if more than one individual shared it. In TCRdb, the public reads were trimmed at Q25 with fastp and aligned with MiXCR, with productive beta chains retained. Under each unique CDR3 protein, matching rows form one entry showing the most common genes and DNA. In this record, the V and J calls reflect TCRdb's handling and not the investigators' own analysis. The sample has 510,000 or so distinct CDR3 sequences on record, about 12% of them singletons. Roughly 8.9% of the sample goes to the ten largest clones.

The time point label here, explained by the study, means: newly diagnosed GD, antithyroid drugs for less than 3 months. For both TCR sequencing and RNA sequencing, RNA was extracted from PBMCs in TRIzol. The diagnosis of Graves' disease followed American Thyroid Association guidelines. Recruitment of patients was carried out at an endocrinology department in Xi'an, China. Each patient gave around 9.2 milliliters of peripheral blood, collected in an EDTA anticoagulant tube. Ficoll Paque Plus density gradient separation was used to isolate PBMCs, and no additional T cell sorting was done. An Agilent 2100 Bioanalyzer and agarose gel were used to check RNA quality, and a NanoDrop 2000 was used to measure RNA concentration. This clonotype has a handful of counts. Its cognate antigen has yet to be identified. Base-call qualities are not available, and no considerably larger clone is one nucleotide away.

Here is what the overall study found, with its caveats: Sequencing and analysis were limited to the TCR beta chain. Compared with newly diagnosed patients, patients with persistent Graves' disease had lower TCR Shannon entropy and fewer highly expanded clones, which suggests clonal expansion. Because the primary lesion, thyroid tissue, could not be accessed, the study looked at peripheral blood alone. The small sample size was acknowledged by the authors as a limitation that may reduce accuracy. Patients with persistent disease shared more public clonotypes (about 2,500) than newly diagnosed patients did (more than 900). Persistent disease showed preferential use of TRBV28, TRBJ1-2 and TRBJ2-5, whereas newly diagnosed disease favored TRBV20-1 and TRBJ2-1.

These data also featured in a second study, about T cells in Graves' hyperthyroidism and ophthalmopathy. The other study reports the following: A patient counted as having stable Graves' hyperthyroidism if no progression to ophthalmopathy occurred over 18 months of follow-up. Hyperthyroidism patients were newly diagnosed, with disease duration under 2 months, and aged 18 to 65 years. Exclusion was applied to patients with uncontrolled infections, other autoimmune diseases, pregnancy or lactation. Clinical symptoms, serum thyroxine and TRAb, thyroid ultrasound, and orbital computed tomography formed the basis for the diagnoses. A first-round RT-PCR of the TCR CDR3 used the HTBI primer set with the Qiagen OneStep RT-PCR kit. Most expanded thyroid clonotypes (frequency above 0.001) were also detected in blood, a finding suggesting that blood repertoires may reflect thyroid immune responses. In cross-validation, a model built on a 13 V-J signature told ophthalmopathy apart from stable hyperthyroidism with 85% to 90% sensitivity and approximately 84% specificity, and in testing the same model reached 80%/75%. In validation, progression to ophthalmopathy was predicted by the model with more than 65% sensitivity and 72.22% specificity, a median of approximately 7.1 months before onset. A discovery cohort of about 95 patients, about 40 with Graves' ophthalmopathy and 57 with stable Graves' hyperthyroidism, was used to find distinguishing TCR V-J signatures. Prospective prediction of ophthalmopathy was tested in an independent validation cohort consisting of 18 to 20 hyperthyroidism patients and 17 patients who later progressed to ophthalmopathy. The 100 or so discovery patients were divided at random into training and test sets in a 7:3 ratio. In addition, the study compared T-cell repertoires in thyroid tissue and in blood from five to seven Graves' hyperthyroidism patients. Following sampling, methimazole starting at 30 mg daily was given to hyperthyroidism patients, and high-dose intravenous methylprednisolone was given to ophthalmopathy patients. The libraries were constructed in a second round of multiplex PCR and then size-selected and purified. Libraries were sequenced paired-end with 100 bp reads on an Illumina HiSeq2000. Raw data were processed with SOAPnuke, discarding reads with adapters, uncalled bases, mean Phred below 15, or no exact constant-primer or identifier match. High-quality paired reads were merged with COPE v1.2.5, and unique nucleotide sequences were defined as clonotypes. Clonotypes were aligned to IMGT TRBV, TRBD and TRBJ reference segments using MiTCR v1.1. The analysis included only V-J combinations with a frequency above 0.0001, which together covered 99.2% of the repertoires. A TCS score was defined as the ratio of F50 (clonal expansion) to E x V (chaos), with BLOSUM62-based TCRdist applied between CDR3 peptides within each V-J. Welch's t-statistics and random forest reduced 500 to 550 V-J features to about 12, which were used in a naive Bayes classifier (R e1071). Sample size was not statistically predetermined, and investigators were not blinded to group allocation. The paper describes TCR Vbeta CDR3 sequencing of 135 peripheral blood samples, made up of about 41 ophthalmopathy patients, some 80 hyperthyroidism patients and roughly 17 progressor patients.

This material consisted of peripheral blood mononuclear cells (PBMCs), taken at new diagnosis, from a patient treated with antithyroid drugs. This TCR came from a woman aged 25 to 39 with Graves disease. Donor details come from another sample of the same person, matched by shared clones. This chain is built from TRBV9 and TRBJ2-3; TRBD2 is perhaps the D gene, given 5 matching bases. CDR3 loop: CASSVGGPSTDTQYF. The base sequence is TGTGCCAGCAGCGTAGGAGGGCCTAGCACAGATACGCAGTATTTT.